This T cell receptor (beta chain) was found in a study of blood T cell repertoires in COVID-19. Overall study context: Researchers got acute and convalescent COVID-19 samples from the United States, Italy and Spain. PBMCs, B-cell-depleted T cells, or T cells were the source of the cDNA or gDNA that made up the material.

In Seattle, patients joined the study during active infection and were tracked longitudinally. The authors' processing: By means of reference gene primer amplification, nucleated cell counts were estimated. Some clones are missing from TCRdb's copy, which holds only in-frame ones; the method was immunoSEQ multiplex PCR. Clone size and V and J calls were adopted from that table, with D and trimming inferred from the DNA. The top ten clones hold less than 4.5% of a sample with over 100,000 clones, about 89% of them seen once. There are 14 residues in the CDR3. Germline-derived CDR1 and CDR2 are SGHAT and FQNNGV. V trimming: 7 bases; J trimming: 6 bases; junction bases outside the gene matches: 7.

Sequencing was carried out using peripheral blood. The rearrangement joins TRBV11-2 to TRBJ2-2; 8 bases map to TRBD2. This TCR came from a man aged 55-75 years with COVID-19, enrolled during active disease. CDR3 sequence: CASNSGTSPGELFF. CDR3 DNA: TGTGCCAGCAACTCCGGGACTAGTCCCGGGGAGCTGTTTTTT.